A single T cell receptor (beta chain) is shown here with its context. Antigen unknown. These data come from a study of shared clonotypes between healthy human individuals. On the study more broadly: The donor pool was made up of a couple of women and three men aged 18 to 49. Whole-study results and caveats: In contrast to clonotypes shared by all four donors, non-shared clonotypes had lower generation probabilities.

Sequenced by immunoSEQ multiplex PCR; TCRdb stores in-frame clones only, minus some. Among some 2.3 million clones listed, about 92% were seen once. This CDR3 has 17 amino acids. CDR1 is SGHRS, CDR2 YFSETQ, per germline. The germline V and J ends were trimmed by 0 bases and 8 bases, with 21 bases remaining between them. This receptor was identified in a man aged 18 to 35 in good health. Some clones in this sample may be carry-over from other donors' samples. The specimen sequenced was naive CD4+ T cells from PBMCs. Subset given: CD45RA+ positively selected. The chain couples TRBV5-1 to TRBJ1-5, with D perhaps TRBD1 (5 bases). The CDR3 protein is CASSLGASERGGEPQHF. CDR3 nucleotide sequence: TGCGCCAGCAGCTTGGGGGCAAGTGAAAGGGGCGGGGAGCCCCAGCATTTT.